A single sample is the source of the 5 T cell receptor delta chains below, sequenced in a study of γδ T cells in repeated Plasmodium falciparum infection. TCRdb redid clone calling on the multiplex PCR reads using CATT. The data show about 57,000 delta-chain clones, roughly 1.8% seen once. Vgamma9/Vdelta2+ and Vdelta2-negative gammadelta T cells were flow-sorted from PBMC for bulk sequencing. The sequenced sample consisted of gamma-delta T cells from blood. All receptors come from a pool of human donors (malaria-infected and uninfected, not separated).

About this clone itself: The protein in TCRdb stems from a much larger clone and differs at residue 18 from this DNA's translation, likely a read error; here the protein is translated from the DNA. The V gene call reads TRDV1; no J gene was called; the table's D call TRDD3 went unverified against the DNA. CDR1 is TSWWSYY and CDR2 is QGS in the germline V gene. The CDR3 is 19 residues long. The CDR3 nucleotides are TGTGCTCTTGCCCCAGACTGGGTCTGGGGGAAAAATAACACCGATAAACTCACCTTT. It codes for CALAPDWVWGKNNTDKLTF.

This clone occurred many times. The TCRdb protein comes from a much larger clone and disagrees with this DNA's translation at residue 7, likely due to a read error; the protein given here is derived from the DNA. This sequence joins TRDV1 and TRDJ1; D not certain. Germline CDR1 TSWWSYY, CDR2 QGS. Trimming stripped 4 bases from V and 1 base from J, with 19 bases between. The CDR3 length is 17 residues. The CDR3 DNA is TGTGCTCTTGGGGGGGGCCCTCCTCGCCTCCGCACCGATAAACTCATCTTT. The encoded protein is CALGGGPPRLRTDKLIF.

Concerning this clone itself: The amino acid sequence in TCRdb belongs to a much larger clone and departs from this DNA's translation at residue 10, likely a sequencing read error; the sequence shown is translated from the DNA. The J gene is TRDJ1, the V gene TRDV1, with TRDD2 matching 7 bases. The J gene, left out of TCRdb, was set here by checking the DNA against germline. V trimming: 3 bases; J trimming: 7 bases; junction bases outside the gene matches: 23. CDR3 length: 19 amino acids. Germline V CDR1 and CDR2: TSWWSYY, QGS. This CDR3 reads CALGDAGLPASPRVGKLIF. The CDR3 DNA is TGTGCTCTTGGGGACGCAGGCCTTCCTGCGTCTCCCCGAGTGGGTAAACTCATCTTT.

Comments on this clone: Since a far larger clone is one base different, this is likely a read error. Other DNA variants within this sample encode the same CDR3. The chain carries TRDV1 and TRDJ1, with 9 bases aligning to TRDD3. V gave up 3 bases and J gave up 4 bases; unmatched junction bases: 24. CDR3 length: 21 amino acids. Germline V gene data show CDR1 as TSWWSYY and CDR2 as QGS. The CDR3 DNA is TGTGCTCTTGGGGACCCCTCTTCCTCCTGGGACTGGGGGAGAAGAAACGATAAACTCATCTTT. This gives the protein CALGDPSSSWDWGRRNDKLIF.

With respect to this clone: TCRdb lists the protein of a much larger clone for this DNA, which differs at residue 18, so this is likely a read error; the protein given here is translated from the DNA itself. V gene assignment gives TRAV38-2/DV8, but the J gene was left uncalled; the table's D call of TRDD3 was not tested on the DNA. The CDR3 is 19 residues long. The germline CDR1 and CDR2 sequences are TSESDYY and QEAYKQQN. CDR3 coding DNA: TGTGCTTATAGGATCCGCTTGGTGGGGGATCCTGTAGGCACCGATAAACTCACCTTT. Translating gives CAYRIRLVGDPVGTDKLTF.